Below, 11 T cell receptor beta chains from the same sample are listed, as sequenced in a study of blood T cell repertoires in COVID-19. Produced via immunoSEQ multiplex PCR; TCRdb's table is partial and in-frame only. The profile shows about 150,000 clones, 70% to 90% of them singletons. Sequenced input: peripheral blood. The receptors were gathered from a woman aged 40 to 50 with active or convalescent COVID-19.

The V call is TRBV28, the J call TRBJ2-7; TRBD2 aligns across 12 bases. In germline, CDR1 is MDHEN, CDR2 SYDVKM. CDR3 length: 16 amino acids. Trimming cost V 4 bases and J 4 bases; bases outside gene matches: 8. The chain's CDR3 is CASSSGTSGLRYEQYF. CDR3 DNA: TGTGCCAGCAGTTCCGGGACTAGCGGGCTGCGTTACGAGCAGTACTTC.

This clone occurred a few times. The rearrangement uses TRBV24-1 and TRBJ2-3, with D perhaps matching TRBD2 (6 bases). The CDR3 extends over 15 amino acids. Per the germline V gene, CDR1 is KGHDR and CDR2 is SFDVKD. Trimming pared 4 bases from V and 7 bases from J, leaving 17 bases between. The CDR3 nucleotides are TGTGCCACCAGTGAATGGGGGAGGAGGGGACATACGCAGTATTTT. It specifies CATSEWGRRGHTQYF.

The chain recombines TRBV4-3 with TRBJ1-5, with D uncertain. Deletions cut 0 bases from V and 6 bases from J, with 15 bases between. The CDR3 sequence is 16 residues long. The germline V gene has CDR1 LGHNA and CDR2 YSLEER. The CDR3 reads CASSQDLITVFQPQHF. In nucleotides, the CDR3 is TGCGCCAGCAGCCAAGATTTGATAACAGTTTTTCAGCCCCAGCATTTT.

The rearrangement uses TRBV3-1 (or the pseudogene TRBV3-2) and TRBJ2-3; 8 bases are a match to TRBD1. V lost 4 bases and J lost 3; bases outside the gene matches: 3. Germline V gene sequence: CDR1 LGHDT, CDR2 YNNKEL (reference sequence). CDR3 size: 14 residues. CDR3 nucleotides: TGTGCCAGCAGCCTAAGACAGGGGACAGATACGCAGTATTTT. Its protein is CASSLRQGTDTQYF.

The V and J genes are TRBV6-5 and TRBJ1-4; D gene ambiguous. Trimming left V 2 bases short and J 7 bases short, with 11 bases between. The CDR3 consists of 14 residues. Germline CDR1 reads MNHEY; CDR2 reads SVGAGI. CDR3 in DNA: TGTGCCAGCAGTTACACGGGTCGGGGTGAAAAACTGTTTTTT. Encoded protein: CASSYTGRGEKLFF.

V usage is TRBV5-8 and J usage is TRBJ2-5; 10 positions match TRBD1. Germline CDR1 reads SGHTS; CDR2 reads YDEGEE. This CDR3 region has 15 residues. The V and J ends lost 7 bases and 5 bases, in that order; junction bases with no gene match: 11. The CDR3 DNA sequence: TGTGCCAGCGTGTGGACAGGGGGTTCACAGGAGACCCAGTACTTC. Its protein is CASVWTGGSQETQYF.

The chain recombines TRBV28 with TRBJ1-5; TRBD1 matches 9 bases. Per the germline V gene, CDR1 is MDHEN and CDR2 is SYDVKM. There are 20 residues in the CDR3. The J segment lost 0 bases and the V segment lost 5 bases, leaving 17 bases of the junction unmatched. The CDR3 region is CASSLGQGGLSGHSNQPQHF. CDR3 nucleotides: TGTGCCAGCAGTCTGGGACAGGGTGGATTATCCGGACATAGCAATCAGCCCCAGCATTTT.

In regard to this clone: Other DNA sequences in this specimen translate into the identical CDR3. The chain carries TRBV28 and TRBJ1-2; the D gene is possibly TRBD1 (5 bases). The V end lost 3 bases, the J end lost 4 bases, and 9 bases lay between the germline ends. Per the germline V gene, CDR1 is MDHEN and CDR2 is SYDVKM. The CDR3 has 13 amino acids. The CDR3 loop reads CASSLATAYGYTF. In nucleotides, the CDR3 is TGTGCCAGCAGTTTGGCGACAGCCTATGGCTACACCTTC.

J is TRBJ2-2 and V is TRBV4-3; the match to TRBD1 covers 9 bases. Looked up from germline, CDR1 is LGHNA and CDR2 is YSLEER. Trimming removed 0 bases from V and 4 bases from J; junction bases left unmatched: 3. The CDR3 runs to 16 residues. CDR3 in amino acids: CASSQDRTGATGELFF. The CDR3 region has the DNA TGCGCCAGCAGCCAAGATCGGACAGGGGCCACCGGGGAGCTGTTTTTT.

The chain is built from TRBV5-6 and TRBJ2-7, with a tentative D call TRBD2 (6 bases). This CDR3 is built from 16 residues. Trimming cost V 4 bases and J 0 bases, with 17 bases left between them. Germline V gene sequence: CDR1 SGHDT, CDR2 YYEEEE. The CDR3 region is CASSPGGVGSSYEQYF. Written as DNA, the CDR3 is TGTGCCAGCAGCCCGGGCGGGGTGGGAAGCTCCTACGAGCAGTACTTC.

In its sample, this clone was seen once. V is TRBV19 and J is TRBJ1-4, with D perhaps TRBD1 (5 bases). Deletions cut 3 bases from V and 8 bases from J, with 10 bases between. This CDR3 region has 13 residues. The germline V gene encodes CDR1 LNHDA and CDR2 SQIVND (reference sequence). In nucleotides, the CDR3 is TGTGCCAGTAGTATCCCAGGGATAGAAAAACTGTTTTTT. Encoded protein: CASSIPGIEKLFF.